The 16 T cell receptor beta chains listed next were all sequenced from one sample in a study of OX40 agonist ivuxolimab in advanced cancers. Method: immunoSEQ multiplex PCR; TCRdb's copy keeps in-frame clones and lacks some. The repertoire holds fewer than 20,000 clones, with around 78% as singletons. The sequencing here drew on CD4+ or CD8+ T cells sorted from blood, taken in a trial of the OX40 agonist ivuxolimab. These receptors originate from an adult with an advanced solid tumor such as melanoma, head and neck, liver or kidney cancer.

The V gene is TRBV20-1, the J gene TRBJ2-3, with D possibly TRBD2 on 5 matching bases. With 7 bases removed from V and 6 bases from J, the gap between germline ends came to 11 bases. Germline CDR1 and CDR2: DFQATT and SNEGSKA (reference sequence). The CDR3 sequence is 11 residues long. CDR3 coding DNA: TGCAGTGAGAGGGTGGGCGATACGCAGTATTTT. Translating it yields CSERVGDTQYF.

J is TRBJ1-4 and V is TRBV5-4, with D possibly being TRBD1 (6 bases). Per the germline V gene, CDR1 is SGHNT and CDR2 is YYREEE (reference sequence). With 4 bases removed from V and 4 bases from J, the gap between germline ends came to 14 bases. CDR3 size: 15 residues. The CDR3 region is CASSTLDSFNEKLFF. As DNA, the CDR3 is TGTGCCAGCAGCACGCTGGACAGTTTTAATGAAAAACTGTTTTTT.

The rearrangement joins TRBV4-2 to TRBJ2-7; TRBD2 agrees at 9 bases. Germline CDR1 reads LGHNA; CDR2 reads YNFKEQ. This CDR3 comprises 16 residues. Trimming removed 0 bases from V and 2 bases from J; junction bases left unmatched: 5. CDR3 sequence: CASSQDSSGDPYEQYF. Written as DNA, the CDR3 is TGTGCCAGCAGCCAAGACTCTAGCGGGGACCCCTACGAGCAGTACTTC.

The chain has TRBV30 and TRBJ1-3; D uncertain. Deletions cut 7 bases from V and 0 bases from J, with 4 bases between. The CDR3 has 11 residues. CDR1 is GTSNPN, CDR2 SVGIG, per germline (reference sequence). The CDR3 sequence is CASPSGNTIYF. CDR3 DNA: TGTGCCTCACCCTCTGGAAACACCATATATTTT.

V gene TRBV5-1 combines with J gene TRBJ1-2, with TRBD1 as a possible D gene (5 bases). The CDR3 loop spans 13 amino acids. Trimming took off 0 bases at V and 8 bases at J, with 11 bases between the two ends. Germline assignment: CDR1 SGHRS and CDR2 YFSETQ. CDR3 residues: CASSLDGAGGYTF. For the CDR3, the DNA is TGCGCCAGCAGCTTGGACGGGGCCGGAGGCTACACCTTC.

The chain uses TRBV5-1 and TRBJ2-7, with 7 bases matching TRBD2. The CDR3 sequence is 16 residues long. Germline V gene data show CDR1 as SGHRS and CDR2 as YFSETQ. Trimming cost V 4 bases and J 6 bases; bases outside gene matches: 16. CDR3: CASSRHLAVNPVEQYF. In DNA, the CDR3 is TGCGCCAGCAGCCGGCACCTAGCGGTTAACCCTGTCGAGCAGTACTTC.

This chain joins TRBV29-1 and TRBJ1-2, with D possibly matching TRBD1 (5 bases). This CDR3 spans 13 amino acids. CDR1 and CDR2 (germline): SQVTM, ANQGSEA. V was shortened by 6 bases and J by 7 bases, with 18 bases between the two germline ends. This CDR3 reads CSVSGGRAGGYTF. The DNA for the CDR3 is TGCAGCGTGTCTGGTGGCAGGGCGGGTGGCTACACCTTC.

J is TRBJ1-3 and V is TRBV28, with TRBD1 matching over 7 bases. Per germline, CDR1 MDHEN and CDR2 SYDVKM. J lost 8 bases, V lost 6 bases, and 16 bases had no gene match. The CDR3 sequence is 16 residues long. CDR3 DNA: TGTGCCAGCAGCTCACACGGATCAGGGGGGAGGTACACCATATATTTT. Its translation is CASSSHGSGGRYTIYF.

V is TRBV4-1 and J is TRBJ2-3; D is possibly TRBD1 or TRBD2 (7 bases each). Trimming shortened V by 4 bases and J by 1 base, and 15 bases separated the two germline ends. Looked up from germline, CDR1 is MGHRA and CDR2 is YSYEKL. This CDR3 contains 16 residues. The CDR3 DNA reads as TGCGCCAGCAGCCTCGAACCAGGGGGGGGCACAGATACGCAGTATTTT. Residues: CASSLEPGGGTDTQYF.

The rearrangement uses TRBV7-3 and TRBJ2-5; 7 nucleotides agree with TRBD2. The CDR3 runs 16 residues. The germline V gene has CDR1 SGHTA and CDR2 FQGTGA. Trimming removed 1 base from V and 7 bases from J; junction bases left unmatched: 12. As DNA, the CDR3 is TGTGCCAGCAGCTTAAGTTCGGGGGGAGCCCAGGGGACCCAGTACTTC. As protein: CASSLSSGGAQGTQYF.

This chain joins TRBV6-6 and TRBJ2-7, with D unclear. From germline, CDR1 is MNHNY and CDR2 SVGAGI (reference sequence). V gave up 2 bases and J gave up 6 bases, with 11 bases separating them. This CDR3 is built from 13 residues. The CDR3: CASSYGVRGEQYF. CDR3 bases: TGTGCCAGCAGTTACGGGGTCCGCGGCGAGCAGTACTTC.

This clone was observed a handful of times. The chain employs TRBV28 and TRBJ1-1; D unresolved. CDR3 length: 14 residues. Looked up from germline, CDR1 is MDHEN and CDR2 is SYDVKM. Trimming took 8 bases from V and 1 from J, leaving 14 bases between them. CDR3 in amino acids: CASCPGPGNTEAFF. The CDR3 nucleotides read TGTGCCAGCTGCCCTGGGCCAGGGAACACTGAAGCTTTCTTT.

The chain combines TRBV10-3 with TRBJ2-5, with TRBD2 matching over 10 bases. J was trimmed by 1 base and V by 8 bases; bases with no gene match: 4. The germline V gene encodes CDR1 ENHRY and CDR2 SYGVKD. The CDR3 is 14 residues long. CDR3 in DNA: TGTGCCATCCGCCGACTAGCGGGCCAAGAGACCCAGTACTTC. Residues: CAIRRLAGQETQYF.

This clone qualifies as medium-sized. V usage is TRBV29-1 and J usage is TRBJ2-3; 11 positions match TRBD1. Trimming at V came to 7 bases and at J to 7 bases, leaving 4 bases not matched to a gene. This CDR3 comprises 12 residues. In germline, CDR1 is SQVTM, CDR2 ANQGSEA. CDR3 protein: CSGGTGGNTQYF. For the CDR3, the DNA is TGCAGCGGGGGGACAGGGGGGAATACGCAGTATTTT.

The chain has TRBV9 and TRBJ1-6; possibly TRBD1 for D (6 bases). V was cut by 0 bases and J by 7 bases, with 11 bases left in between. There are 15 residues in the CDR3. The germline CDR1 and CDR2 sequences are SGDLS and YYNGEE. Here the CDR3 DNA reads TGTGCCAGCAGCGTAGGGACAGTCCGCAATTCACCCCTCCACTTT. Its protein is CASSVGTVRNSPLHF.

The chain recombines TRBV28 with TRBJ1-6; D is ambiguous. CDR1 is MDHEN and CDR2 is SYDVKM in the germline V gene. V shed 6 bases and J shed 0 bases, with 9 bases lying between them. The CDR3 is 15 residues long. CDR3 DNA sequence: TGTGCCAGCAGAAAGAGGAGCTCCTATAATTCACCCCTCCACTTT. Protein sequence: CASRKRSSYNSPLHF.